This TCR beta chain derives from a study of T cells in Graves' hyperthyroidism and ophthalmopathy. Background on the study: Peripheral blood was secured at the point of initial diagnosis, before any treatment.

A patient was excluded if there was uncontrolled infection, other autoimmune disease, pregnancy or lactation. A note on this clonotype: Antigen: not known.

Amplification of TCR beta CDR3 regions was performed using RNA transcripts as template. A first-round RT-PCR of the TCR CDR3 used the HTBI primer set. TCRdb analysed the multiplex PCR reads with MiXCR anew, one entry per CDR3 protein. Among about 250,000 distinct CDR3 sequences, roughly 22% were seen once, and the ten largest hold roughly 60%. Study observations and caveats: The model's output predicted ophthalmopathy at a median of about 6.5 months prior to onset. Blood also carried most thyroid clonotypes expanded above 0.001.

The CDR3 runs 13 residues. V was pared by 6 bases and J by 2 bases, with 14 bases between. CDR1 is DFQATT and CDR2 is SNEGSKA in the germline V gene (reference sequence). This clonotype originated in a man under 40 with Graves' ophthalmopathy. Material: blood. The chain employs TRBV20-1 and TRBJ2-7; tentative D call: TRBD1 (6 bases). The CDR3 DNA reads as TGCAGTGCCCCCGGGACAATGACCTACGAGCAGTACTTC. Translation: CSAPGTMTYEQYF.